This TCR beta chain emerged from a study of blood T cell repertoires in COVID-19. Study-wide background: Material from acute and convalescent COVID-19 was sourced from the United States, Italy and Spain. From T cells, B-cell-depleted T cells, or PBMCs came the material, which was cDNA or gDNA.

In the authors' methods: Estimates of nucleated cell counts were drawn from the amplification of reference gene primers. The method was immunoSEQ multiplex PCR; TCRdb's version includes in-frame clones alone and lacks a portion of them. The DNA was the basis for D and trimming; V, J and clone size are from that table. The sample records about 130,000 clones, around 77% being singletons. This clone was seen only once. CDR1 KGHDR and CDR2 SFDVKD come from the germline V gene. V gave up 3 bases and J gave up 3 bases, with 13 bases separating them. This CDR3 contains 15 residues. This chain connects TRBV24-1 to TRBJ2-5, with D possibly matching TRBD2 (5 bases). The origin of this receptor is a human donor in a cohort sampled during active COVID-19. The specimen sequenced was peripheral blood. CDR3 DNA sequence: TGTGCCACCAGTGATCCACGACGGGGAAAAGAGACCCAGTACTTC. It translates to CATSDPRRGKETQYF.